The sequence of this TCR beta chain was determined in a study of CD8+ T cells in alopecia areata. The CDR3 is 13 residues long. CDR1 is SGDLS and CDR2 is YYNGEE in the germline V gene. With 0 bases removed from V and 5 bases from J, the gap between germline ends came to 9 bases. This sample's treatment: oral pan-JAK inhibitor, 5-10 mg twice daily. Extracted from the samples, RNA was reverse transcribed into cDNA to serve as the sequencing template. Clones were read by immunoSEQ multiplex PCR, and TCRdb kept only the in-frame ones, dropping some. The sample records about 190,000 clones, 45% to 65% being singletons.

The receptor's source is a human donor with alopecia areata. V usage is TRBV9 and J usage is TRBJ2-7; no reliable D call. The specimen comprised CD4+ T cells sorted from blood, sampled at week 4, from a patient treated with tofacitinib. The CDR3 reads CASSVDPSNEQYF. Written as DNA, the CDR3 is TGTGCCAGCAGCGTAGATCCCAGTAACGAGCAGTACTTC. The complete variable domain, with remaining parts taken from reference TRBV9 and TRBJ2-7, reads DSGVTQTPKHLITATGQRVTLRCSPRSGDLSVYWYQQSLDQGLQFLIQYYNGEERAKGNILERFSAQQFPDLHSELNLSSLELGDSALYFCASSVDPSNEQYFGPGTRLTVT.